This T cell receptor beta chain comes out of a study of Ad26.COV2.S vaccination and SARS-CoV-2 variants (dated by TCRdb to 2020 to 2022). Turning to the overall study: Sequencing of the TCRbeta repertoire served to evaluate the specificity and breadth of SARS-CoV-2-reactive T cell receptors following Ad26.COV2.S vaccination. A total of 32 samples were included in the TCR-sequenced set, comprising around 20 Ad26.COV2.S vaccine recipients, 5 placebo recipients and 8 SARS-CoV-2 convalescent individuals.

The immunoSEQ Assay was the method used to sequence TCRbeta CDR3 regions. After extraction, genomic DNA underwent amplification by bias-controlled multiplex PCR, followed by high-throughput sequencing. The authors processed their data as follows. Collapsing and filtering of sequences were performed to quantify the absolute abundance of each unique TCRbeta CDR3 region. T cell fraction was estimated by normalization of TCRbeta template counts to usable DNA, with usable DNA being measured through amplification of reference genes present in all nucleated cells. Repertoire TCRs were annotated as SARS-CoV-2-specific when V gene, CDR3 amino acid sequence and J gene were exactly matched to a known reactive TCR set. The reference SARS-CoV-2 TCR set was derived from MIRA and filtered for enrichment in COVID-19-positive ImmuneCODE repertoires, a step that removed public or cross-reactive TCRs. Drawing on the MIRA antigens, annotated TCRs were analysed further at the level of specific ORF or position within ORF. Breadth was defined as the number of annotated unique rearrangements divided by the total number of unique productive rearrangements, and depth was defined as the summed frequency of the annotated unique rearrangements. Group comparisons of TCR breadth used two-sided Wilcoxon rank-sum tests. TCRdb re-hosts the immuneACCESS table, in-frame sequences only. Its copies lack some clones; in the studies checked, an unresolved V gene accounts for under half of them, and the cause for the rest is not known. Clone size and V and J calls were adopted from that table, with D and trimming inferred from the DNA. The sample has around 350,000 clones on record, just over 90% of them singletons. 3.9% of the sample goes to the ten largest clones.

Points on this clone: This clone's antigen is unknown. The sample holds no much larger clone one base away, and base qualities are not on file.

The time point label corresponds to: individuals recovered from natural SARS-CoV-2 infection. CDR1 and CDR2, per the germline V gene, are SGDLS and YYNGEE. The CDR3, cysteine through phenylalanine, is 17 amino acids long. Just the 51-base CDR3 DNA is kept, in frame starting at base 1. V lost 2 bases and J lost 8 bases, and the count of bases not matched to a germline gene is 14. Study-wide findings and limitations: After vaccination, substantial breadth of spike-specific CD8+ and CD4+ T cell responses was reported. Vaccine and placebo recipients had similar non-spike TCR breadth, a finding consistent with the vaccine containing only spike. It was noted by the authors that total T cell responses may have been underestimated by the TCR breadth and depth analyses. Ad26.COV2.S recipients had higher spike-specific TCR breadth than placebo recipients (P = 0.0014).

This specimen was peripheral blood, taken after recovery from COVID-19. The sequence derives from a human donor who had recovered from COVID-19. The chain links TRBV9 with TRBJ2-3; 10 of the junction bases match TRBD2. The CDR3 has the sequence CASSVSSIVGTSATQYF. The nucleotide sequence is given as TGTGCCAGCAGCGTGTCTTCCATTGTGGGGACTAGCGCTACGCAGTATTTT.